These 21 T cell receptor beta chains were all obtained from the same sample, sequenced in a study of CD4 T cells in relation to SARS-CoV-2 and coronaviruses. These receptors are not linked to any known antigen. Produced via immunoSEQ multiplex PCR; TCRdb's table is partial and in-frame only. The table shows tens of thousands of clones, with 76% occurring only once. CD4+ T cells from unexposed donors were obtained before the COVID-19 pandemic (2011-2018). After more than eight days of culture, CD4+ T cells were isolated. Sequenced: CD4+ T cells from PBMCs, cultured in vitro. These TCRs come from a human donor in good health.

This clone showed up just once. The gene calls are TRBV19 and TRBJ1-1; TRBD1 matches at 7 bases. Per germline, CDR1 LNHDA and CDR2 SQIVND (reference sequence). The ends lost 3 bases at V and 1 base at J; junction bases unmatched: 2. CDR3 length: 14 amino acids. The CDR3 bases are TGTGCCAGTAGTATCGGGACAGAGAACACTGAAGCTTTCTTT. The encoded protein is CASSIGTENTEAFF. Supplemented by reference TRBV19 and TRBJ1-1, the full variable domain reads DGGITQSPKYLFRKEGQNVTLSCEQNLNHDAMYWYRQDPGQGLRLIYYSQIVNDFQKGDIAEGYSVSREKKESFPLTVTSAQKNPTAFYLCASSIGTENTEAFFGQGTRLTVV.

This rearrangement joins TRBV11-3 to TRBJ2-1; D is uncertain. V shed 3 bases and J shed 5 bases, with 5 bases lying between them. This CDR3 region has 12 residues. The germline CDR1 and CDR2 sequences are SGHNT and YENEEA. In DNA, the CDR3 is TGTGCCAGCAGCTTTGCAGACAATGAGCAGTTCTTC. This encodes CASSFADNEQFF.

The chain joins TRBV6-2 or TRBV6-3 to TRBJ2-7, with D perhaps assigned TRBD1 or TRBD2 (5 bases each). Per the germline V gene, CDR1 is MNHEY and CDR2 is SVGEGT. The length of the CDR3 is 13 residues. V was shortened by 5 bases and J by 3 bases, with 11 bases between the two germline ends. The CDR3 DNA reads as TGTGCCAGCAGTGGACGGGACGGCTACGAGCAGTACTTC. Translation gives CASSGRDGYEQYF.

CDR3 nucleotide sequence: TGTGCCAGCAGTCCGGCTGGGACGCAGTTCTTC. This gives the protein CASSPAGTQFF. The chain employs TRBV12-3 or TRBV12-4 and TRBJ2-1; the D call may be TRBD1 or TRBD2 (5 bases each). The length of the CDR3 is 11 residues. V was trimmed by 5 bases and J by 12 bases, leaving 11 bases between them.

This chain links TRBV7-3 with TRBJ2-5; D tentatively reads TRBD1 or TRBD2 (6 bases each). CDR1 and CDR2 (germline): SGHTA, FQGTGA. The germline V and J ends were trimmed by 4 bases and 2 bases, with 14 bases remaining between them. This CDR3 spans 15 amino acids. The CDR3 is CASSSKGGSQETQYF. The CDR3 bases are TGTGCCAGCAGCTCTAAAGGGGGGTCTCAAGAGACCCAGTACTTC.

This clone was detected a few times. The V gene is TRBV6-5, the J gene TRBJ2-2; D may be TRBD1 (6 bases). The CDR3 loop spans 14 amino acids. Between the trimmed V and J ends, which lost 2 bases and 7 bases, there was a span of 11 bases. Germline CDR1 and CDR2: MNHEY and SVGAGI. CDR3 region: CASSYRGMGGELFF. The CDR3, as DNA: TGTGCCAGCAGTTACAGGGGGATGGGCGGGGAGCTGTTTTTT.

The chain carries TRBV7-8 and TRBJ1-3; unclear D gene. The germline V gene has CDR1 SGHVS and CDR2 FQNEAQ. V was shortened by 1 base and J by 4 bases, with 11 bases between the two germline ends. The CDR3 sequence is 15 residues long. The CDR3 DNA sequence: TGTGCCAGCAGCTTAGGTCCCGCGGGGGGAAACACCATATATTTT. This codes for CASSLGPAGGNTIYF.

This chain joins TRBV11-2 and TRBJ2-2, with D uncertain. V shed 3 bases and J shed 5 bases, with 4 bases lying between them. CDR1 SGHAT and CDR2 FQNNGV come from the germline V gene. The CDR3 is 12 amino acids. DNA of the CDR3: TGTGCCAGCAGCTTTACAACCGGGGAGCTGTTTTTT. It is translated as CASSFTTGELFF.

This chain links TRBV9 with TRBJ1-6; 7 positions agree with TRBD1. With V trimmed by 3 bases and J by 6 bases, 9 bases remained unmatched. From germline, CDR1 is SGDLS and CDR2 YYNGEE. CDR3 length: 16 residues. The CDR3 here is CASSAQGYGGNSPLHF. The CDR3 DNA follows: TGTGCCAGCAGCGCACAGGGGTACGGTGGTAATTCACCCCTCCACTTT.

This chain uses TRBV27 with TRBJ2-7, with 8 bases that match TRBD1. This CDR3 region has 13 residues. Germline V gene lookup returns CDR1 MNHEY and CDR2 SMNVEV (reference sequence). J gave up 2 bases and V 4 bases, and 1 base lay outside the gene matches. The CDR3 coding sequence is TGTGCCAGCAGTTCGGACAGGGCCTACGAGCAGTACTTC. This encodes CASSSDRAYEQYF.

The V call is TRBV27, the J call TRBJ1-5; D unclear. The CDR3 spans 13 residues. Trimming removed 8 bases from V and 11 bases from J, with 19 bases in between. The germline CDR1 and CDR2 sequences are MNHEY and SMNVEV (reference sequence). CDR3 region: CASRAQQYNAQHF. The CDR3 nucleotides read TGTGCCAGCCGAGCCCAGCAGTATAATGCCCAGCATTTT.

The chain is built from TRBV5-1 and TRBJ2-7; 7 bases fit TRBD1. V was pared by 5 bases and J by 1 base, with 6 bases of the junction left unmatched. The CDR3 totals 14 residues. Germline CDR1 reads SGHRS; CDR2 reads YFSETQ. The DNA of the CDR3 is TGCGCCAGCAGACGGGACAGAGGATCCTACGAGCAGTACTTC. Residues: CASRRDRGSYEQYF.

The gene calls are TRBV3-1 (or the pseudogene TRBV3-2) and TRBJ2-7, with D perhaps assigned TRBD1 or TRBD2 (5 bases each). CDR3 length: 15 amino acids. Germline-derived CDR1 and CDR2 are LGHDT and YNNKEL (reference sequence). V was trimmed by 5 bases and J by 3 bases, leaving 17 bases between them. The CDR3 bases are TGTGCCAGCAGCACCCGGCCAGAGGGGAACTACGAGCAGTACTTC. Its protein is CASSTRPEGNYEQYF.

The chain uses TRBV7-8 and TRBJ2-1; TRBD2 matches at 8 bases. Germline assignment: CDR1 SGHVS and CDR2 FQNEAQ. CDR3 size: 17 residues. Trimming removed 4 bases from V and 0 bases from J; junction bases left unmatched: 8. CDR3 DNA: TGTGCCAGCAGCTCCTTTGCCAGCGGGAGCTCCTACAATGAGCAGTTCTTC. It is translated as CASSSFASGSSYNEQFF.

The J gene is TRBJ2-1, the V gene TRBV7-6; 9 bases are a match to TRBD1. The junction had 9 bases not matched to a gene; V was cut back by 1 base and J by 8 bases. There are 16 residues in the CDR3. CDR1 and CDR2 (germline): SGHVS, FNYEAQ. In DNA, the CDR3 is TGTGCCAGCAGCTTAGACGGGGGGACAGGGATCCATGAGCAGTTCTTC. It encodes CASSLDGGTGIHEQFF.

The rearrangement links TRBV6-1 to TRBJ2-7; TRBD1 matches at 7 bases. The V gene's germline CDR1 is MNHNS and CDR2 SASEGT. J gave up 2 bases and V 1 base, and 5 bases lay outside the gene matches. This CDR3 region has 15 residues. CDR3 nucleotides: TGTGCCAGCAGTGAAGTCGACAGGGACGCCTACGAGCAGTACTTC. Translation gives CASSEVDRDAYEQYF.

The V and J genes are TRBV7-9 and TRBJ2-1; perhaps TRBD1 as D (6 bases). This CDR3 region has 14 residues. Trimming pared 5 bases from V and 1 base from J, leaving 9 bases between. CDR1 is SEHNR and CDR2 is FQNEAQ in the germline V gene (reference sequence). The CDR3 protein is CASSVRGSYNEQFF. The CDR3 nucleotides read TGTGCCAGCAGCGTCAGGGGATCCTACAATGAGCAGTTCTTC.

This clone was found once. The V and J genes are TRBV10-3 and TRBJ2-3, with TRBD1 identical over 7 bases. J lost 2 bases, V lost 6 bases, and 8 bases had no gene match. The V gene's germline CDR1 is ENHRY and CDR2 SYGVKD. CDR3 length equals 15 residues. This chain's CDR3 is CAISLEGQYTDTQYF. The CDR3 DNA sequence: TGTGCCATCAGCCTTGAGGGACAGTACACAGATACGCAGTATTTT.

This clone occurred once. The chain combines TRBV12-3 or TRBV12-4 with TRBJ2-2; D tentatively reads TRBD1 or TRBD2 (5 bases each). V was cut by 3 bases and J by 6 bases, with 8 bases left in between. The CDR3 spans 13 residues. CDR3 amino acids: CASSLWDAGELFF. The CDR3 DNA reads TGTGCCAGCAGTTTGTGGGACGCCGGGGAGCTGTTTTTT.

This clone has just a few counts. The chain is built from TRBV6-1 and TRBJ2-1; 11 nucleotides line up with TRBD1. The CDR3 has 18 amino acids. The V gene's germline CDR1 is MNHNS and CDR2 SASEGT. Trimming at V came to 3 bases and at J to 8 bases, leaving 15 bases not matched to a gene. The CDR3 loop is CASSESGRTGGYRHEQFF. DNA for the CDR3: TGTGCCAGCAGTGAGTCTGGACGGACAGGGGGCTATAGACATGAGCAGTTCTTC.

The CDR3 coding sequence is TGTGCCAGCAGCTTACCAGTAGGGTCCACAGATACGCAGTATTTT. Amino acid sequence: CASSLPVGSTDTQYF. The chain couples TRBV5-4 to TRBJ2-3; the D is unclear. Germline V CDR1 and CDR2: SGHNT, YYREEE (reference sequence). The CDR3 contains 15 residues. V was pared by 2 bases and J by 2 bases, with 12 bases between.